This T cell receptor (beta chain) is from a study of memory B cells and T cells in multiple sclerosis. Profiling relied on immunoSEQ multiplex PCR, and the TCRdb table lists in-frame clones only, not all of them. This table has approximately 47,000 clones, approximately 80% appearing once. The V gene end was trimmed by 0 bases and the J gene end by 1 base; junction bases not matched to a gene: 0. Germline V gives CDR1 SGDLS, CDR2 YYNGEE. The CDR3 runs to 16 residues. After stimulus-free culture, autoproliferating CFSE-dim and non-proliferating CFSE-high T cells were sequenced separately. 40 million to 50 million CFSE-labeled PBMCs were cultured six to seven days unstimulated, then replicate wells were pooled. As to this clone: What it binds is not known.

The origin of this receptor is a human donor with multiple sclerosis. The chain carries TRBV9 and TRBJ2-2; 10 bases line up with TRBD2. The sample comprised PBMCs from blood kept in culture. The CDR3 DNA sequence: TGTGCCAGCAGCGTAGCTAGCGGGGGGAACACCGGGGAGCTGTTTTTT. Encoded protein: CASSVASGGNTGELFF.